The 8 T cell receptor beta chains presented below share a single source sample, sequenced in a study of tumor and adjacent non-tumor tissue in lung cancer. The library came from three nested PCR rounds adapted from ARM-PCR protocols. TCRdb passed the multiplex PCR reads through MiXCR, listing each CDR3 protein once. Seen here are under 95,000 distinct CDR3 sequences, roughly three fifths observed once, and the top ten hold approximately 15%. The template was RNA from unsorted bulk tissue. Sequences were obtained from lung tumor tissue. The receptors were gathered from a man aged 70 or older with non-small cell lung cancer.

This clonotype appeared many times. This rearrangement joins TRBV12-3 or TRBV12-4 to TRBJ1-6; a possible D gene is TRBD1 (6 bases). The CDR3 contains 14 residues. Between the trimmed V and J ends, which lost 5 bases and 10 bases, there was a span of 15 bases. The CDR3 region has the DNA TGTGCCAGCAGTACCGGACAGTTTGGATCACCCCTCCACTTT. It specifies CASSTGQFGSPLHF.

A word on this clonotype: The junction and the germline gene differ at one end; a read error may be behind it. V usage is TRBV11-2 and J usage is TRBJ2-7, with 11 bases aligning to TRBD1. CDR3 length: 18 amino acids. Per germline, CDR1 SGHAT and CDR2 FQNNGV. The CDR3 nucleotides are TGTGCCTGCAGCCCAACATCCAGGGACAGGGGGTCTCCCTACGAGCAGTACTTC. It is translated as CACSPTSRDRGSPYEQYF. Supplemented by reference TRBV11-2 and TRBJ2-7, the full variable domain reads EAGVAQSPRYKIIEKRQSVAFWCNPISGHATLYWYQQILGQGPKLLIQFQNNGVVDDSQLPKDRFSAERLKGVDSTLKIQPAKLEDSAVYLCACSPTSRDRGSPYEQYFGPGTRLTVT.

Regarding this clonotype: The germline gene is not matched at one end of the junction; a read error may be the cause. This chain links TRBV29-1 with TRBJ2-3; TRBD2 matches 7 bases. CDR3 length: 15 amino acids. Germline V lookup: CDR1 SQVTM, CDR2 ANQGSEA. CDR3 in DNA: TGTAGCGTTGAATTCCCTCGGGGGGTCCAAGATGCGCAGTATTTT. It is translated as CSVEFPRGVQDAQYF.

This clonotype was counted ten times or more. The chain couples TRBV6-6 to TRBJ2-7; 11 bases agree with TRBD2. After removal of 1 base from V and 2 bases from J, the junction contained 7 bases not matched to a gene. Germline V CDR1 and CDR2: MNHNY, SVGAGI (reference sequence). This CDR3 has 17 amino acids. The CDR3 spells CASSYLNRLAGTYEQYF. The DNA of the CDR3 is TGTGCCAGCAGTTACTTGAACCGACTAGCGGGGACCTACGAGCAGTACTTC.

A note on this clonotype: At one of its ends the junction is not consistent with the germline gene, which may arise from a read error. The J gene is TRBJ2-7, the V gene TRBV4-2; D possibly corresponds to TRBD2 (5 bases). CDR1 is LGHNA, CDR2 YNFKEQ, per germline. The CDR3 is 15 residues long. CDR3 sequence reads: CASNQRAGAPGEQCF. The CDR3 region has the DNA TGTGCCAGCAACCAACGGGCCGGCGCGCCCGGGGAGCAGTGCTTC.

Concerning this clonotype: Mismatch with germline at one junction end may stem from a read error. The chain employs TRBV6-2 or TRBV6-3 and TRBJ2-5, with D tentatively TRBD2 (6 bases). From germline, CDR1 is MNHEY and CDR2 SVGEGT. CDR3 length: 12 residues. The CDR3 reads CAKTGGGETQYF. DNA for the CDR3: TGTGCCAAAACCGGGGGAGGAGAGACACAGTACTTC.

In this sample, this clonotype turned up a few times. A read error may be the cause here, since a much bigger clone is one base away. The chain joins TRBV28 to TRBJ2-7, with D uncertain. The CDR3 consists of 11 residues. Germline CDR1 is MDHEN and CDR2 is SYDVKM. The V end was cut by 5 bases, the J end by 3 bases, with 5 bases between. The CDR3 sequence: CASSEDYEQYF. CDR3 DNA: TGTGCCAGCAGTGAGGACTACGAGCAGTACTTC.

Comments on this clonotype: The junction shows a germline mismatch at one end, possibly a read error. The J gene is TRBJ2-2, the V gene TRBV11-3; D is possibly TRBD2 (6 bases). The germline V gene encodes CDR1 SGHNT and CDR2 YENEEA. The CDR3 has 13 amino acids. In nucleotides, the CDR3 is TGTGCTAGCGGTCCCTTGAACACCGGGGAGCTGTCTTTT. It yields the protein CASGPLNTGELSF.